The entry below describes one TCR beta chain. The germline V gene has CDR1 SNHLY and CDR2 FYNNEI. Trimming removed 7 bases from V and 0 bases from J, with 12 bases in between. The CDR3 sequence is 15 residues long. Sequencing used immunoSEQ multiplex PCR; TCRdb keeps in-frame clones, though not all of them. Among around 270,000 clones listed, about 85% were seen once. These data are taken from a study of blood T cell repertoires in COVID-19. On the study more broadly: Sources were T cells, B-cell-depleted T cells, or PBMCs; the material itself was cDNA or gDNA.

Sample: peripheral blood. The rearrangement joins TRBV2 to TRBJ2-2; maybe TRBD1 (5 bases). The sequence was collected from a human donor with COVID-19, enrolled during active disease. The donor label of this sample is uncertain. Here the CDR3 reads CASKKGRANTGELFF. CDR3 DNA: TGTGCCAGCAAGAAGGGCAGGGCGAACACCGGGGAGCTGTTTTTT.